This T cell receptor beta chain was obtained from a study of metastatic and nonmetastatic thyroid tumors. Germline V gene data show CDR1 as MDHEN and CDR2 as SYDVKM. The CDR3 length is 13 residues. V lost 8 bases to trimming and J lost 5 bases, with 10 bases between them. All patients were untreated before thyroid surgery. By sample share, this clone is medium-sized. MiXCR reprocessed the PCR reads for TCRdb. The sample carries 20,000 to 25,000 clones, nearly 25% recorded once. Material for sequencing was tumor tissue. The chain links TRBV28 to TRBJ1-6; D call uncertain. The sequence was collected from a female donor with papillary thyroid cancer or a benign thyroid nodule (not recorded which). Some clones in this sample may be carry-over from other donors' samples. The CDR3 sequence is CASHGENNSPLHF. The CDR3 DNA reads TGTGCCAGCCATGGGGAGAATAATTCACCCCTCCACTTT.